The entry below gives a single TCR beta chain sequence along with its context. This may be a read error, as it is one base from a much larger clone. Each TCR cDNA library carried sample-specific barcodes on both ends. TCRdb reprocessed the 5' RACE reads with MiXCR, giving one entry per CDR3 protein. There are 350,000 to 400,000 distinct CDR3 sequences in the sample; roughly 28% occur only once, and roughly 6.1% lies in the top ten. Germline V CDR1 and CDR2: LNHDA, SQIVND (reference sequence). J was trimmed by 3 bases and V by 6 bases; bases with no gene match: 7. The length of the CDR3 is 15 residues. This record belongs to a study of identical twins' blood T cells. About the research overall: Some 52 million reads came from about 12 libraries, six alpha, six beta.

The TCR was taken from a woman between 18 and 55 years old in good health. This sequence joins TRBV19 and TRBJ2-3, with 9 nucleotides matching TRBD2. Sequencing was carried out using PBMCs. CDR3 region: CASSTLLAGTDTQYF. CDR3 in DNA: TGTGCCAGTAGCACACTTCTAGCGGGGACAGATACGCAGTATTTT. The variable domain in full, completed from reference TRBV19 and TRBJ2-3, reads DGGITQSPKYLFRKEGQNVTLSCEQNLNHDAMYWYRQDPGQGLRLIYYSQIVNDFQKGDIAEGYSVSREKKESFPLTVTSAQKNPTAFYLCASSTLLAGTDTQYFGPGTRLTVL.